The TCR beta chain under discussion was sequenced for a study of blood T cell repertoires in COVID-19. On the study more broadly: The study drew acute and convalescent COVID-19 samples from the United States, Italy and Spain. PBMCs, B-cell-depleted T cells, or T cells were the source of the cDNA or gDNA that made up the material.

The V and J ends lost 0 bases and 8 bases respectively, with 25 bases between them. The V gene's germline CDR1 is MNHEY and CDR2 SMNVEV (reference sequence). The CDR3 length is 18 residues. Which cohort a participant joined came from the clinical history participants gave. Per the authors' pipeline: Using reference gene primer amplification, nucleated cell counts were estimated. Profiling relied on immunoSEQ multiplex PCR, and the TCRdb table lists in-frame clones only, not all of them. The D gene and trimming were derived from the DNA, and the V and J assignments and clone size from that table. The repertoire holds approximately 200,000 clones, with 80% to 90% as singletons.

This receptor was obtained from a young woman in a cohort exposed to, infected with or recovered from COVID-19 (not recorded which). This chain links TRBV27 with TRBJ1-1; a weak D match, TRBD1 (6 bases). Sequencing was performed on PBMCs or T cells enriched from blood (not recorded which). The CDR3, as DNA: TGTGCCAGCAGTTTATCGGGGGGGGTTGGCGGGGACGACAGGGAAGCTTTCTTT. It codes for CASSLSGGVGGDDREAFF.